The 21 T cell receptor beta chains below come from one sample, sequenced in a study of control samples from healthy donors and cancer patients. Clones were sequenced by immunoSEQ multiplex PCR, and TCRdb holds only the in-frame ones, with some missing. The table has 150,000 to 180,000 clones, over 85% seen once; the top ten hold about 5.6%. The specimen sequenced was blood. The receptors derive from a man between 40 and 49 years old in good health.

This rearrangement joins TRBV5-4 to TRBJ2-3, with 8 bases aligning to TRBD2. The CDR3 loop spans 14 amino acids. Germline V gene lookup returns CDR1 SGHNT and CDR2 YYREEE (reference sequence). V was pared by 4 bases and J by 4 bases, with 5 bases of the junction left unmatched. The CDR3 spells CASSPPAGADTQYF. In DNA form, the CDR3 reads TGTGCCAGCAGCCCCCCAGCGGGAGCAGATACGCAGTATTTT.

The V gene is TRBV18, the J gene TRBJ1-5, with D maybe TRBD1 (5 bases). The CDR3 runs 15 residues. CDR1 is KGHSH and CDR2 is LQKENI in the germline V gene. V lost 3 bases to trimming and J lost 5 bases, with 14 bases between them. In DNA form, the CDR3 reads TGTGCCAGCTCACCCACGGTAGCCAGGGATCAGCCCCAGCATTTT. It is translated as CASSPTVARDQPQHF. Filled out from reference TRBV18 and TRBJ1-5, the complete variable domain reads NAGVMQNPRHLVRRRGQEARLRCSPMKGHSHVYWYRQLPEEGLKFMVYLQKENIIDESGMPKERFSAEFPKEGPSILRIQQVVRGDSAAYFCASSPTVARDQPQHFGDGTRLSIL.

This clone was seen a single time. The chain recombines TRBV19 with TRBJ1-1, with D perhaps TRBD1 (5 bases). V was clipped by 6 bases and J by 5 bases, with 10 bases between them. The CDR3 runs to 12 residues. In germline, CDR1 is LNHDA, CDR2 SQIVND (reference sequence). CDR3 in amino acids: CASRAGRTEAFF. DNA of the CDR3: TGTGCCAGTAGAGCAGGGAGGACTGAAGCTTTCTTT.

The rearrangement joins TRBV3-1 (or the pseudogene TRBV3-2) to TRBJ1-1; TRBD1 matches 9 bases. Trimming at V came to 4 bases and at J to 6 bases, leaving 9 bases not matched to a gene. In germline, CDR1 is LGHDT, CDR2 YNNKEL (reference sequence). The CDR3 runs 15 residues. CDR3 DNA: TGTGCCAGCAGCCCCCCGACAGGGGGGATCGCTGAAGCTTTCTTT. Encoded protein: CASSPPTGGIAEAFF.

This sequence joins TRBV15 and TRBJ1-6, with D uncertain. Between the trimmed V and J ends, which lost 1 base and 8 bases, there was a span of 9 bases. The CDR3 is 14 residues long. CDR1 LNHNV and CDR2 YYDKDF come from the germline V gene (reference sequence). DNA of the CDR3: TGTGCCACCAGCAGAGCCCGGGATTATTCACCCCTCCACTTT. Translated: CATSRARDYSPLHF.

This chain connects TRBV19 to TRBJ1-1, with unresolved D. Germline V gene data show CDR1 as LNHDA and CDR2 as SQIVND (reference sequence). Trimming shortened V by 3 bases and J by 5 bases, and 10 bases separated the two germline ends. This CDR3 comprises 13 residues. The CDR3, as DNA: TGTGCCAGTAGTATGGCTGGGAGAACTGAAGCTTTCTTT. Translated: CASSMAGRTEAFF.

This rearrangement joins TRBV6-1 to TRBJ2-1; D remains ambiguous. The CDR3 sequence is 14 residues long. Per germline, CDR1 MNHNS and CDR2 SASEGT. V was shortened by 3 bases and J by 8 bases, with 14 bases between the two germline ends. CDR3 DNA sequence: TGTGCCAGCAGTGACATAGTGGCGTCGGATGAGCAGTTCTTC. It translates to CASSDIVASDEQFF.

The chain links TRBV4-1 to TRBJ2-7; no reliable D call. V shed 0 bases and J shed 3 bases, with 9 bases lying between them. Germline V gene sequence: CDR1 MGHRA, CDR2 YSYEKL. CDR3 length equals 14 residues. The CDR3, as DNA: TGCGCCAGCAGCCAAGATGGTGGGTACTACGAGCAGTACTTC. Amino acid sequence: CASSQDGGYYEQYF.

This chain uses TRBV5-1 with TRBJ1-1; D uncertain. The CDR3 loop spans 15 amino acids. CDR1 is SGHRS, CDR2 YFSETQ, per germline. V gave up 0 bases and J gave up 2 bases, with 11 bases separating them. CDR3 amino acids: CASSLEAALNTEAFF. The CDR3 DNA reads TGCGCCAGCAGCTTGGAGGCAGCTCTAAACACTGAAGCTTTCTTT.

The chain combines TRBV7-2 with TRBJ2-1; 11 bases line up with TRBD2. V shed 6 bases and J 2 bases; nucleotides not matched to a gene: 6. Germline CDR1 reads SGHTA; CDR2 reads FQGNSA. This CDR3 region has 16 residues. CDR3 in amino acids: CASRQPSGGTYNEQFF. CDR3 nucleotides: TGTGCCAGCAGGCAGCCTAGCGGGGGGACCTACAATGAGCAGTTCTTC.

The chain joins TRBV5-1 to TRBJ1-2; TRBD1 agrees at 8 bases. The CDR3 sequence is 15 residues long. In germline, CDR1 is SGHRS, CDR2 YFSETQ. Trimming removed 5 bases from V and 4 bases from J; junction bases left unmatched: 10. CDR3 loop: CASSRTGGETYGYTF. The CDR3 DNA reads TGCGCCAGCAGTCGAACAGGGGGAGAAACCTATGGCTACACCTTC.

The V and J genes are TRBV19 and TRBJ1-5; TRBD1 is a possible D gene (5 bases). Germline values: CDR1 LNHDA, CDR2 SQIVND (reference sequence). The CDR3 spans 17 residues. V was clipped by 2 bases and J by 0 bases, with 14 bases between them. The CDR3 loop is CASSIMATGYSNQPQHF. In nucleotides, the CDR3 is TGTGCCAGTAGTATAATGGCCACAGGTTATAGCAATCAGCCCCAGCATTTT. The full variable domain, in which reference TRBV19 and TRBJ1-5 provide the parts outside the CDR3, is DGGITQSPKYLFRKEGQNVTLSCEQNLNHDAMYWYRQDPGQGLRLIYYSQIVNDFQKGDIAEGYSVSREKKESFPLTVTSAQKNPTAFYLCASSIMATGYSNQPQHFGDGTRLSIL.

The genes are TRBV6-5 and TRBJ1-3, with D uncertain. Germline V gene sequence: CDR1 MNHEY, CDR2 SVGAGI. Trimming stripped 6 bases from V and 4 bases from J, with 13 bases between. The CDR3 extends over 14 amino acids. CDR3 sequence: CASSPDPGGNTIYF. The CDR3 bases are TGTGCCAGCAGCCCCGACCCGGGGGGAAACACCATATATTTT.

This sequence joins TRBV28 and TRBJ1-2; D perhaps matches TRBD1 (6 bases). The CDR3 length is 15 residues. Per germline, CDR1 MDHEN and CDR2 SYDVKM. V was trimmed by 4 bases and J by 3 bases, leaving 15 bases between them. Here the CDR3 reads CASSSTAAGDYGYTF. The DNA for the CDR3 is TGTGCCAGCAGTTCCACGGCGGCAGGGGACTATGGCTACACCTTC.

The chain recombines TRBV4-3 with TRBJ1-1; D call uncertain. The CDR3 sequence is 13 residues long. V lost 1 base, J lost 8 bases, and 11 bases lay in between. Per the germline V gene, CDR1 is LGHNA and CDR2 is YSLEER. As DNA, the CDR3 is TGCGCCAGCAGCCAAGGGAGGACCGCCGAAGCTTTCTTT. It translates to CASSQGRTAEAFF.

The chain recombines TRBV21-1 with TRBJ2-2; the table's D call of TRBD2 was not tested on the DNA. TRBV21-1 constitutes a pseudogene. There are 17 residues in the CDR3. In DNA form, the CDR3 reads TGTGCCAGCAGCAAAGGAGGAGGGGCGCCGGTACGCCGGGAGCTGTTTTTT. This encodes CASSKGGGAPVRRELFF.

This clone has a single count. The chain couples TRBV6-2 or TRBV6-3 to TRBJ2-1; D may be TRBD2 (5 bases). This CDR3 contains 11 residues. CDR1 is MNHEY and CDR2 is SVGEGT in the germline V gene. Between the trimmed V and J ends, which lost 5 bases and 12 bases, there was a span of 11 bases. The CDR3 region has the DNA TGTGCCAGCAGTCCCGGGATGGGGCAGTTCTTC. Translation: CASSPGMGQFF.

The J gene is TRBJ2-7, the V gene TRBV15; no definite D call. Germline CDR1 and CDR2: LNHNV and YYDKDF (reference sequence). The CDR3 has 13 residues. Between the trimmed V and J ends, which lost 0 bases and 2 bases, there was a span of 5 bases. The CDR3 nucleotides read TGTGCCACCAGCAGAGAAAGGGCCTACGAGCAGTACTTC. Its translation is CATSRERAYEQYF.

The chain recombines TRBV27 with TRBJ1-3; tentatively, D is TRBD1 (6 bases). The CDR3 runs to 14 residues. From germline, CDR1 is MNHEY and CDR2 SMNVEV (reference sequence). The germline V and J ends were trimmed by 5 bases and 8 bases, with 16 bases remaining between them. The CDR3 DNA follows: TGTGCCAGCAGTAGGCAGGGGAAAGGGGACACCATATATTTT. Protein sequence: CASSRQGKGDTIYF.

This sequence joins TRBV28 and TRBJ2-3; D may be TRBD2 (6 bases). This CDR3 is 14 amino acids long. V lost 6 bases and J lost 1, with 11 bases in between. Germline V gene lookup returns CDR1 MDHEN and CDR2 SYDVKM. CDR3 DNA sequence: TGTGCCAGCAGAACGGAGGGAGGCACAGATACGCAGTATTTT. Amino acids: CASRTEGGTDTQYF.

The chain employs TRBV30 and TRBJ1-1, with 12 bases aligning to TRBD1. CDR1 GTSNPN and CDR2 SVGIG come from the germline V gene (reference sequence). The CDR3 totals 13 residues. J was trimmed by 7 bases and V by 6 bases; bases with no gene match: 6. CDR3 bases: TGTGCCTGTGGGGGACAGGGGGCAGGTGAAGCTTTCTTT. This codes for CACGGQGAGEAFF.